Described below is a single TCR beta chain sequence and its context. Its cognate antigen is unknown. This entry belongs to a study of T-cell reconstitution after alpha-beta-depleted transplantation in children. Notes on the study in general: In some patients, recipient T cells and intrathymic progenitors surviving conditioning explained high day-60 diversity. Where alpha-beta T cells came from about two months after transplant was reportedly several hundred expanded graft clones. Fresh T-cell production supplied most of the T-cell counts and diversity seen one year after transplant.

Construction of the TCRbeta library involved unique molecular identifiers. Each CDR3 protein is one row after TCRdb ran MiXCR on the PCR reads. The sample consists of 330,000 or so distinct CDR3 sequences, about a tenth of them appearing once. Sequences were derived from PBMCs, sampled before TCRalphabeta/CD19-depleted stem cell transplant. The receptor comes from a boy younger than two with acute myeloid leukemia, due to receive a stem cell transplant.

The chain's CDR3 is CASSLFGTGPQETQYF. In DNA form, the CDR3 reads TGTGCCAGCAGTTTGTTCGGGACAGGGCCCCAAGAGACCCAGTACTTC. This rearrangement joins TRBV12-3 or TRBV12-4 to TRBJ2-5; 9 positions agree with TRBD1. The V and J ends lost 3 bases and 1 base, in that order; junction bases with no gene match: 6. The CDR3 runs 16 residues.